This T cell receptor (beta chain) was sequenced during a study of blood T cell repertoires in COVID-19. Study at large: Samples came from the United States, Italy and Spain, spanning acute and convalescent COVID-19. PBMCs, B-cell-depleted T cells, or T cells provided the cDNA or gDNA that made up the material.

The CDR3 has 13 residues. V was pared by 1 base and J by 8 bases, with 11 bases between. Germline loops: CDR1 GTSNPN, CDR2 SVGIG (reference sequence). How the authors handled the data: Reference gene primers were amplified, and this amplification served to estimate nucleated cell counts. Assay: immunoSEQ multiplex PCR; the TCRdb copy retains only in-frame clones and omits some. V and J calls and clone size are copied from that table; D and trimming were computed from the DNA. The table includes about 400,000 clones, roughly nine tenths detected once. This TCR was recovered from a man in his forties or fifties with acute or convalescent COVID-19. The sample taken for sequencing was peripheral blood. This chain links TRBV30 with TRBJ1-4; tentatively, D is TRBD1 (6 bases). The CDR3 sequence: CAWSGIQGEKLFF. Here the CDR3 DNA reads TGTGCCTGGAGTGGGATCCAGGGGGAAAAACTGTTTTTT.